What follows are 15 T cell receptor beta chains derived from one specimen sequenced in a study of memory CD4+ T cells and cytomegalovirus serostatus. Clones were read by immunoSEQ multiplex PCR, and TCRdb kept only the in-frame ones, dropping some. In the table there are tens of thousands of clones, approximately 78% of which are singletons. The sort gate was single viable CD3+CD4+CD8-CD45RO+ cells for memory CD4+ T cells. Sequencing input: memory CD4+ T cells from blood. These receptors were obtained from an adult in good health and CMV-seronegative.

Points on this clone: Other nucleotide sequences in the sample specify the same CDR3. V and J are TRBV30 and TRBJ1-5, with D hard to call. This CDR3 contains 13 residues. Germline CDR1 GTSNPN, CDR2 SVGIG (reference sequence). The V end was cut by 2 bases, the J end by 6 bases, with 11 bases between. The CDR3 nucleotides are TGTGCCTGGAGTTACCGGGTCGGTCAGCCCCAGCATTTT. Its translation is CAWSYRVGQPQHF.

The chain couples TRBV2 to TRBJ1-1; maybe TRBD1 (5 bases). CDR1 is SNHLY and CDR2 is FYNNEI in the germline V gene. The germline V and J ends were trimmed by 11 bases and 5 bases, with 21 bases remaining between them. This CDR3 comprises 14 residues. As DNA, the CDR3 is TGTGCCTCCACGGGGGTGGTCACGGGGACTGAAGCTTTCTTT. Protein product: CASTGVVTGTEAFF.

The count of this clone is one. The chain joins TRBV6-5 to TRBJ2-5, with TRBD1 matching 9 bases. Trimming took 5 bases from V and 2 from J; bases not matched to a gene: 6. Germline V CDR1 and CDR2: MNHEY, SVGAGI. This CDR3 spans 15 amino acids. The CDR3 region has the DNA TGTGCCAGCAGTCGCGGACAGGGGACTCAAGAGACCCAGTACTTC. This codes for CASSRGQGTQETQYF.

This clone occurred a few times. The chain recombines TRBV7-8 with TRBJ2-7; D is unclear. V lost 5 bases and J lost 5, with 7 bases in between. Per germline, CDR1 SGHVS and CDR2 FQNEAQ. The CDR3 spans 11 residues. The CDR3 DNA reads TGTGCCAGCAGCCATAACCACGAGCAGTACTTC. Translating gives CASSHNHEQYF. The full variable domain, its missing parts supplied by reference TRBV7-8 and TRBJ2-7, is GAGVSQSPRYKVAKRGQDVALRCDPISGHVSLFWYQQALGQGPEFLTYFQNEAQLDKSGLPSDRFFAERPEGSVSTLKIQRTQQEDSAVYLCASSHNHEQYFGPGTRLTVT.

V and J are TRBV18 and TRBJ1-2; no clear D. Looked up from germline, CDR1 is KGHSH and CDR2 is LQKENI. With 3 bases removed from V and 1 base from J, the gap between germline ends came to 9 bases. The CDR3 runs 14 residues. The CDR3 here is CASSPSQFNYGYTF. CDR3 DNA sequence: TGTGCCAGCTCACCTTCCCAATTTAACTATGGCTACACCTTC.

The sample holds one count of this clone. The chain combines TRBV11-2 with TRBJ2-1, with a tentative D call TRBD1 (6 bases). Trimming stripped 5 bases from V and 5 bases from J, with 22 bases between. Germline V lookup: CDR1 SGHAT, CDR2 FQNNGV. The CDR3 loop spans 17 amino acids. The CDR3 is CASSPSRQVRSDNEQFF. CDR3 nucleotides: TGTGCCAGCAGCCCGTCACGACAGGTACGGTCGGACAATGAGCAGTTCTTC. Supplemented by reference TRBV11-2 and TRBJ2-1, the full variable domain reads EAGVAQSPRYKIIEKRQSVAFWCNPISGHATLYWYQQILGQGPKLLIQFQNNGVVDDSQLPKDRFSAERLKGVDSTLKIQPAKLEDSAVYLCASSPSRQVRSDNEQFFGPGTRLTVL.

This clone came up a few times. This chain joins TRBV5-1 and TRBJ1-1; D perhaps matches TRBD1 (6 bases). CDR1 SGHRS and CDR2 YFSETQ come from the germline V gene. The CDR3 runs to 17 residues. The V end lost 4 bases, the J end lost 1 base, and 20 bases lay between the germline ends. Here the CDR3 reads CASSDREGGFTNTEAFF. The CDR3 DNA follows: TGCGCCAGCAGCGATAGAGAGGGGGGATTTACGAACACTGAAGCTTTCTTT.

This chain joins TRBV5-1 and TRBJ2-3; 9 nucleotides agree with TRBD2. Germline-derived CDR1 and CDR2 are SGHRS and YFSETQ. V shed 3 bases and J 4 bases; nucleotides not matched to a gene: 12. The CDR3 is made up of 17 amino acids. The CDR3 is CASSSRLAAQNSDTQYF. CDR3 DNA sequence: TGCGCCAGCAGCTCGAGACTAGCGGCCCAAAACTCAGATACGCAGTATTTT.

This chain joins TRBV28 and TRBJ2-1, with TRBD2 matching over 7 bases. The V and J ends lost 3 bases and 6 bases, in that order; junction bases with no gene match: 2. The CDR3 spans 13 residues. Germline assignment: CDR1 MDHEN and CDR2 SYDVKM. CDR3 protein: CASSLGLTNEQFF. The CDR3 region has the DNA TGTGCCAGCAGTTTGGGACTAACCAATGAGCAGTTCTTC. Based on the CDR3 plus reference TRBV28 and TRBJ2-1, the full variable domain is DVKVTQSSRYLVKRTGEKVFLECVQDMDHENMFWYRQDPGLGLRLIYFSYDVKMKEKGDIPEGYSVSREKKERFSLILESASTNQTSMYLCASSLGLTNEQFFGPGTRLTVL.

The CDR3 DNA follows: TGTGCCAGCAGGAACGACAGGGGATTCGGCACAGATACGCAGTATTTT. Its translation: CASRNDRGFGTDTQYF. The chain couples TRBV25-1 to TRBJ2-3; 8 bases agree with TRBD1. Germline V gene data show CDR1 as MGHDK and CDR2 as SYGVNS. This CDR3 comprises 16 residues. The ends lost 6 bases at V and 1 base at J; junction bases unmatched: 9.

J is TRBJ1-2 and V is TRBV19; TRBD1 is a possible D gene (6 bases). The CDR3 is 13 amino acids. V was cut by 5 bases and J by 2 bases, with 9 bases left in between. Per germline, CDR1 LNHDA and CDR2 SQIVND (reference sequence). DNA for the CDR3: TGTGCCAGTAGTGGAACAGGGAACTATGGCTACACCTTC. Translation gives CASSGTGNYGYTF. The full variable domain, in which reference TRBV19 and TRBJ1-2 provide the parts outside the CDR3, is DGGITQSPKYLFRKEGQNVTLSCEQNLNHDAMYWYRQDPGQGLRLIYYSQIVNDFQKGDIAEGYSVSREKKESFPLTVTSAQKNPTAFYLCASSGTGNYGYTFGSGTRLTVV.

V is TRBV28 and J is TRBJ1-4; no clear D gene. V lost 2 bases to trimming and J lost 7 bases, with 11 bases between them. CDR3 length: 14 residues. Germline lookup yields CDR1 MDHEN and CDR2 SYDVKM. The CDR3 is CASSLRTEGEKLFF. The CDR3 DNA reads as TGTGCCAGCAGTTTAAGGACGGAGGGTGAAAAACTGTTTTTT.

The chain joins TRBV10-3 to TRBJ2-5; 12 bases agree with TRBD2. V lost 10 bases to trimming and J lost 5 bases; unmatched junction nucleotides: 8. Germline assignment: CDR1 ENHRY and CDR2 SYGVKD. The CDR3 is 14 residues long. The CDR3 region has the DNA TGTGCCACCCGACTAGCGGGGGCGGGGGAGACCCAGTACTTC. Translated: CATRLAGAGETQYF.

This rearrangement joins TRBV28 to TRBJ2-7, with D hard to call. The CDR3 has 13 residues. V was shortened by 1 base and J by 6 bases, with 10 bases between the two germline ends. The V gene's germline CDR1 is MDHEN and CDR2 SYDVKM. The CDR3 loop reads CASSLSARREQYF. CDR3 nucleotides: TGTGCCAGCAGTTTATCGGCTAGGCGCGAGCAGTACTTC.

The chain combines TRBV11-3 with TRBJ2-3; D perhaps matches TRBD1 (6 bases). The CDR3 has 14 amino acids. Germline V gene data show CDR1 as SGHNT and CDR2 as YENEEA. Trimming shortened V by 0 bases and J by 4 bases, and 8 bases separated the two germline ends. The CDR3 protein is CASSLDGGPDTQYF. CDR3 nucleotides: TGTGCCAGCAGCTTAGATGGGGGCCCAGATACGCAGTATTTT.